Following are 4 T cell receptor beta chains from one sample sequenced in a study of early T cells in non-severe SARS-CoV-2 infection. TCRdb called the 5' RACE reads again in MiXCR, with one record for every CDR3 protein. The table shows about 66,000 distinct CDR3 sequences, with roughly 9% occurring only once. Specimen: whole blood. The origin of the receptors is an adult who was a healthcare worker with PCR-confirmed SARS-CoV-2 infection or an uninfected control (not recorded which).

This clonotype showed up just a few times. The V gene is TRBV6-6, the J gene TRBJ1-1, with D unclear. Per the germline V gene, CDR1 is MNHNY and CDR2 is SVGAGI (reference sequence). V lost 0 bases to trimming and J lost 1 base, with 9 bases between them. The CDR3 sequence is 15 residues long. The CDR3 region has the DNA TGTGCCAGCAGTTACTCGAAATCGGCGAACACTGAAGCTTTCTTT. This sequence encodes CASSYSKSANTEAFF.

A few counts support this clonotype. The chain links TRBV5-1 to TRBJ2-6, with 8 bases lining up with TRBD1. Germline V gene lookup returns CDR1 SGHRS and CDR2 YFSETQ. The ends lost 4 bases at V and 1 base at J; junction bases unmatched: 4. The CDR3 is 16 residues long. The CDR3 coding sequence is TGCGCCAGCAGCCGGACAGGGACGTCTGGGGCCAACGTCCTGACTTTC. The encoded protein is CASSRTGTSGANVLTF.

In its sample, this clonotype was seen a few times. CDR3 residues: CASSAPSGYSYNEQFF. The CDR3, as DNA: TGCGCCAGCAGCGCCCCTAGCGGGTACTCCTACAATGAGCAGTTCTTC. J is TRBJ2-1 and V is TRBV5-1, with TRBD2 matching 8 bases. This CDR3 comprises 16 residues. Trimming at V came to 4 bases and at J to 0 bases, leaving 6 bases not matched to a gene. Germline loops: CDR1 SGHRS, CDR2 YFSETQ.

The rearrangement joins TRBV28 to TRBJ2-2; no clear D gene. Germline loops: CDR1 MDHEN, CDR2 SYDVKM. The CDR3 length is 14 residues. V was shortened by 5 bases and J by 6 bases, with 13 bases between the two germline ends. CDR3 nucleotides: TGTGCCAGCAGTCCCTGGGCCCGACCCGGGGAGCTGTTTTTT. Translating it yields CASSPWARPGELFF.